The present T cell receptor beta chain was sequenced within a study of T cells in Graves' hyperthyroidism and ophthalmopathy. Notes on the study in general: Most thyroid clonotypes expanded above 0.001 appeared in blood too.

Notes on this clonotype: What it binds is unknown. A much larger clone lies one base from this, so it may be a read error.

Germline assignment: CDR1 SNHLY and CDR2 FYNNEI. CDR3 length: 14 amino acids. V shed 6 bases and J shed 4 bases, with 16 bases lying between them. The investigators amplified TCR beta CDR3 regions from RNA transcripts. TCR CDR3 underwent first-round RT-PCR with the HTBI primer set. In TCRdb, the multiplex PCR reads were re-called with MiXCR into one record per CDR3 protein. The repertoire holds a few hundred thousand distinct CDR3 sequences, with roughly a sixth as singletons. The V gene is TRBV2, the J gene TRBJ2-7; D is perhaps TRBD2 (6 bases). Sequenced input: blood. The origin of this receptor is a woman aged 45-65 years with Graves' hyperthyroidism. CDR3 loop: CASREPGRGYEQYF. DNA for the CDR3: TGTGCCAGCAGAGAACCCGGACGGGGGTACGAGCAGTACTTC.